The source of this TCR beta chain is a study of blood T cell repertoires in COVID-19 (dated by TCRdb to 2020 to 2022). For the study in its entirety: Samples covering the acute and convalescent phases of COVID-19 were provided by collaborators in the United States, Italy and Spain. Where HLA class I and class II types were available, the types were taken from metadata supplied by the sample provider, not from assay-based typing. The prospective study material was composed of cDNA or gDNA derived from T cells, B-cell-depleted T cells, or PBMCs. Samples came from the ongoing ImmuneRACE study (first 160 participants) plus 1,254 subjects from 6 global collaborators. The repertoires were made available in a free public database intended to serve as a resource for research on the immune response to SARS-CoV-2. Nearly every sample came with metadata listing a de-identified subject ID, COVID-19 status, age in years and sex. Subjects who had been exposed to COVID-19, were actively infected with it, or had recovered from it provided the deeply sampled blood TCRbeta repertoires that made up the dataset.

TCRbeta CDR3 regions were amplified from genomic DNA by means of the immunoSEQ Assay, a bias-controlled multiplex PCR. On the study's bioinformatics: The number of nucleated cells in each sample was estimated from the amplification of reference gene primers within the assay. To quantify the absolute abundance of each unique TCRbeta CDR3 rearrangement, sequence reads were collapsed and filtered. For each sample, productive Simpson clonality was calculated as the square root of Simpson's diversity index across productive rearrangements. This immuneACCESS table, as held by TCRdb, lists in-frame sequences with V and J called but not all clones. Of the missing ones, under half trace to an unresolved V gene in checked studies; the others have no known cause. V and J calls and clone size follow that table, whereas D and trimming were derived from the DNA. Recorded for this sample are 190,000 or so clones; 83% of them occurred a single time. The top ten clones comprise roughly 2.9% of the sample.

Regarding this clone: It lacks a known antigen. Base qualities were left out, and no much larger clone turns up one base away.

The germline V and J ends show losses of 4 bases and 2 bases respectively, and no gene match explains 2 bases of the junction. The CDR3 measures 14 amino acids from cysteine to phenylalanine. Just the 42-base CDR3 DNA is kept, in frame starting at base 1. Taken from the germline V gene, the CDR1 and CDR2 loops are SGHDN and FVKESK. Broad study findings and their caveats: Clinical and demographic metadata were provided uncurated, with the amount varying by source and participant.

The collaborating institutions used their own protocols to collect whole blood in K2EDTA tubes. Collaborator samples were shipped for TCRbeta analysis as frozen whole blood, isolated PBMCs, or DNA extracted from either sample type. The specimen sequenced was peripheral blood. The source of this sequence is a man aged 50 or older with active or convalescent COVID-19. The chain links TRBV14 with TRBJ1-3; a stretch of 7 junction bases matches TRBD1. The DNA sequence is TGTGCCAGCAGCCTCACAGGGGCTGGAAACACCATATATTTT. It specifies CASSLTGAGNTIYF.